Listed below are T cell receptor beta chains from one sample, sequenced in a study of control samples from healthy donors and cancer patients. Using immunoSEQ multiplex PCR, the repertoire was profiled, and TCRdb retains in-frame clones only, with some absent. The repertoire consists of roughly 130,000 clones, with 85% to 95% occurring once and the leading ten covering roughly 7.8%. The material sequenced was blood. These receptors were taken from a man between 18 and 29 years old in good health. The CDR3 runs from the conserved cysteine through the conserved F or W. D genes are given only for firm matches. The listing skips clone size in some rows; elsewhere it reads once, few, many or a size class.

CASSLGGGVLKTQYF TGTGCCAGCAGCTTAGGCGGGGGGGTCCTTAAGACCCAGTACTTC - 15 TRBD2 TRBJ2-5 TRBV7-9
CASSFQGNEKLFF TGTGCCAGCAGTTTCCAAGGAAATGAAAAACTGTTTTTT once 13 - TRBJ1-4 TRBV12-3/TRBV12-4
CASGPLGRFVYGYTF TGCGCCAGCGGACCATTGGGGCGCTTTGTCTATGGCTACACCTTC once 15 - TRBJ1-2 TRBV4-1
CASSGTAATNEKLFF TGTGCCAGCAGCGGAACTGCTGCAACTAATGAAAAACTGTTTTTT - 15 - TRBJ1-4 TRBV9
CASSPRQGDGYTF TGTGCCAGCAGCCCCCGACAGGGAGATGGCTACACCTTC - 13 TRBD1 TRBJ1-2 TRBV7-2
CASSLSLNQPQHF TGTGCCAGCAGTTTGTCACTCAATCAGCCCCAGCATTTT few 13 - TRBJ1-5 TRBV27
CASSVEAANYGYTF TGTGCCAGCAGTGTGGAGGCAGCTAACTATGGCTACACCTTC - 14 - TRBJ1-2 TRBV2
CASSLGLIEQFF TGCGCCAGCAGCTTGGGACTGATTGAGCAGTTCTTC - 12 - TRBJ2-1 TRBV5-1
CASSLNVGNTIYF TGTGCCAGCAGCTTGAACGTAGGAAACACCATATATTTT - 13 - TRBJ1-3 TRBV11-3
CAIMGGATDTQYF TGTGCCATCATGGGGGGCGCGACAGATACGCAGTATTTT - 13 - TRBJ2-3 TRBV10-3
CASSSWGPGNEQFF TGCGCCAGCAGCTCATGGGGGCCTGGGAATGAGCAGTTCTTC - 14 - TRBJ2-1 TRBV5-1
CASSLGWGGELFF TGTGCCAGCAGCTTAGGATGGGGCGGGGAGCTGTTTTTT - 13 - TRBJ2-2 TRBV7-6
CASSQRKGENEQYF TGCGCCAGCAGCCAACGGAAGGGGGAGAACGAGCAGTACTTC - 14 - TRBJ2-7 TRBV4-1
CASKSTEAFF TGTGCCAGTAAATCCACTGAAGCTTTCTTT once 10 - TRBJ1-1 TRBV19
CASSLASGGWHEQFF TGTGCCAGCAGCCTCGCTAGCGGGGGGTGGCATGAGCAGTTCTTC - 15 TRBD2 TRBJ2-1 TRBV9
CASSLWTGGDETQYF TGTGCCAGCAGCTTATGGACGGGGGGAGATGAGACCCAGTACTTC - 15 TRBD2 TRBJ2-5 TRBV7-2
CAWSVGGSYTF TGTGCCTGGAGTGTGGGCGGCAGCTACACCTTC - 11 - TRBJ1-2 TRBV30
CASSLGQMNTEAFF TGTGCCAGCAGCTTAGGGCAGATGAACACTGAAGCTTTCTTT - 14 - TRBJ1-1 TRBV7-9
CASSVEDTQYF TGTGCCAGCAGCGTAGAAGATACGCAGTATTTT - 11 - TRBJ2-3 TRBV9
CASSFRRDLYEQYF TGTGCCAGCAGTTTCAGACGGGACCTCTACGAGCAGTACTTC - 14 - TRBJ2-7 TRBV6-5
CASSDFEEYEQYF TGTGCCAGCAGTGATTTCGAGGAATACGAGCAGTACTTC - 13 - TRBJ2-7 TRBV6-1
CATWTASDEQYF TGTGCCACATGGACGGCGTCGGACGAGCAGTACTTC once 12 - TRBJ2-7 TRBV6-6
CASDWTGGNQPQHF TGTGCCAGCGATTGGACAGGGGGCAATCAGCCCCAGCATTTT - 14 TRBD1 TRBJ1-5 TRBV6-5
CASSFAGSTDTQYF TGTGCCAGCAGCTTTGCGGGGTCGACAGATACGCAGTATTTT - 14 - TRBJ2-3 TRBV5-4
CASSLVGTVNTGELFF TGTGCCAGCAGCTTGGTGGGAACGGTTAACACCGGGGAGCTGTTTTTT once 16 - TRBJ2-2 TRBV5-4
CASSVAGRANYGYTF TGTGCCAGCAGCGTTGCTGGAAGGGCTAACTATGGCTACACCTTC once 15 - TRBJ1-2 TRBV9
CASRRTGDTFNEKLFF TGCGCCAGCCGACGGACAGGCGACACTTTCAATGAAAAACTGTTTTTT - 16 TRBD1 TRBJ1-4 TRBV5-1
CASNDWGFNEQFF TGTGCCAGCAACGACTGGGGGTTCAATGAGCAGTTCTTC - 13 - TRBJ2-1 TRBV2
CASSPTGSLAKNIQYF TGTGCCAGCAGCCCCACCGGGTCTCTAGCCAAAAACATTCAGTACTTC - 16 - TRBJ2-4 TRBV5-6
CASSLKGPRNEKLFF TGTGCCAGTAGTCTAAAGGGACCGCGTAATGAAAAACTGTTTTTT - 15 - TRBJ1-4 TRBV19